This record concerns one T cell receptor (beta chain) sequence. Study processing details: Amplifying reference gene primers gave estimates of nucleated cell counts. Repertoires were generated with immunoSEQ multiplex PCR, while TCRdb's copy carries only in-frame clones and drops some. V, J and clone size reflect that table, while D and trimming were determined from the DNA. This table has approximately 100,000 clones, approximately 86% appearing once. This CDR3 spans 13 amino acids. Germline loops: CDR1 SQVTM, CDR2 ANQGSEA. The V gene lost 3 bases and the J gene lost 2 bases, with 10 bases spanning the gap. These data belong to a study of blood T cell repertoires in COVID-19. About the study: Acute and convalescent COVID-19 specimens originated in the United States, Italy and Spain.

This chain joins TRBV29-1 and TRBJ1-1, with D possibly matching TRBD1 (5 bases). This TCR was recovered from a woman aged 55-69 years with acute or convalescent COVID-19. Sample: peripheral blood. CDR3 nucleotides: TGCAGCGTTGACAGGGTGGGAAACACTGAAGCTTTCTTT. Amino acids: CSVDRVGNTEAFF.